Following are 30 T cell receptor beta chains from one sample sequenced in a study of cytomegalovirus exposure and HLA in healthy donors. Use of 60 Vbeta and 13 Jbeta primers characterized the PCR. Sequencing was performed with immunoSEQ multiplex PCR; in TCRdb, only in-frame clones are kept and a portion is missing. In the table there are about 200,000 clones, approximately 80% of which are singletons. The material sequenced was PBMCs. These TCRs come from a man aged 50-59 years in good health and CMV-seronegative.

The chain has TRBV9 and TRBJ2-2, with 11 bases matching TRBD2. The CDR3 is 23 amino acids. V shed 0 bases and J 7 bases; nucleotides not matched to a gene: 26. Germline lookup yields CDR1 SGDLS and CDR2 YYNGEE. CDR3 sequence reads: CASSVATGTGSRLAGGGGGELFF. CDR3 in DNA: TGTGCCAGCAGCGTAGCTACGGGGACAGGGAGTAGGCTAGCGGGAGGCGGCGGCGGGGAGCTGTTTTTT. The whole variable domain, remainder taken from reference TRBV9 and TRBJ2-2, is DSGVTQTPKHLITATGQRVTLRCSPRSGDLSVYWYQQSLDQGLQFLIQYYNGEERAKGNILERFSAQQFPDLHSELNLSSLELGDSALYFCASSVATGTGSRLAGGGGGELFFGEGSRLTVL.

The chain combines TRBV27 with TRBJ1-3, with D possibly TRBD1 on 5 matching bases. The CDR3 totals 15 residues. Germline V gene sequence: CDR1 MNHEY, CDR2 SMNVEV (reference sequence). Trimming took off 2 bases at V and 4 bases at J, with 12 bases between the two ends. CDR3: CASSLLGAGGNTIYF. The DNA for the CDR3 is TGTGCCAGCAGTTTACTAGGGGCGGGAGGAAACACCATATATTTT.

V gene TRBV19 combines with J gene TRBJ2-1; D perhaps matches TRBD1 (6 bases). The germline gives CDR1 LNHDA, CDR2 SQIVND (reference sequence). Trimming shortened V by 5 bases and J by 6 bases, and 11 bases separated the two germline ends. The CDR3 loop spans 13 amino acids. DNA for the CDR3: TGTGCCAGTAGTGCAACACAGGGCAATGAGCAGTTCTTC. Protein product: CASSATQGNEQFF.

The rearrangement links TRBV7-9 to TRBJ2-7, with 9 nucleotides matching TRBD1. Germline-derived CDR1 and CDR2 are SEHNR and FQNEAQ (reference sequence). J was trimmed by 6 bases and V by 6 bases; bases with no gene match: 6. This CDR3 is 13 amino acids long. The CDR3 DNA reads as TGTGCCAGCAGTCCCACAGGGGGCCCCGAGCAGTACTTC. Translated: CASSPTGGPEQYF.

The rearrangement links TRBV30 to TRBJ2-3; the D gene is possibly TRBD2 (6 bases). The V end was cut by 4 bases, the J end by 0 bases, with 8 bases between. CDR3 length equals 13 residues. CDR1 is GTSNPN and CDR2 is SVGIG in the germline V gene (reference sequence). CDR3 bases: TGTGCCTGGAATCTAGCGAGCACAGATACGCAGTATTTT. The encoded protein is CAWNLASTDTQYF.

The sample holds a few counts of this clone. J is TRBJ1-1 and V is TRBV29-1; possibly TRBD1 for D (6 bases). Germline V gives CDR1 SQVTM, CDR2 ANQGSEA. V was pared by 6 bases and J by 1 base, with 15 bases between. CDR3 size: 14 residues. This CDR3 is CSVYSGTQNTEAFF. DNA for the CDR3: TGCAGCGTCTATTCCGGGACACAGAACACTGAAGCTTTCTTT. The full variable domain, in which reference TRBV29-1 and TRBJ1-1 provide the parts outside the CDR3, is SAVISQKPSRDICQRGTSLTIQCQVDSQVTMMFWYRQQPGQSLTLIATANQGSEATYESGFVIDKFPISRPNLTFSTLTVSNMSPEDSSIYLCSVYSGTQNTEAFFGQGTRLTVV.

V gene TRBV28 combines with J gene TRBJ1-2; perhaps TRBD1 as D (6 bases). Between the trimmed V and J ends, which lost 1 base and 5 bases, there was a span of 11 bases. Germline assignment: CDR1 MDHEN and CDR2 SYDVKM. The length of the CDR3 is 14 residues. DNA for the CDR3: TGTGCCAGCAGTTTATACAGGGAAAATTATGGCTACACCTTC. This sequence encodes CASSLYRENYGYTF.

This chain uses TRBV11-3 with TRBJ2-1; no reliable D call. The germline V and J ends were trimmed by 0 bases and 10 bases, with 13 bases remaining between them. CDR3 size: 14 residues. CDR1 and CDR2 (germline): SGHNT, YENEEA. CDR3 residues: CASSLDGPIGEQFF. CDR3 coding DNA: TGTGCCAGCAGCTTAGATGGGCCAATAGGCGAGCAGTTCTTC.

This chain connects TRBV6-6 to TRBJ2-3; 8 positions match TRBD1. CDR1 is MNHNY, CDR2 SVGAGI, per germline (reference sequence). CDR3 length: 13 residues. The V and J ends lost 10 bases and 4 bases, in that order; junction bases with no gene match: 7. The CDR3 bases are TGTGCCACCCTGGACAGGGCCCCAGATACGCAGTATTTT. Protein: CATLDRAPDTQYF.

The V gene is TRBV6-1, the J gene TRBJ2-3, with 7 bases identical to TRBD1. V lost 6 bases, J lost 2 bases, and 8 bases stayed unmatched. Germline V gene data show CDR1 as MNHNS and CDR2 as SASEGT. CDR3 length: 15 amino acids. The CDR3, as DNA: TGTGCCAGCAGATGGGCGGACAGGAACACAGATACGCAGTATTTT. Amino acid sequence: CASRWADRNTDTQYF.

This sequence joins TRBV27 and TRBJ2-3; 9 bases align to TRBD2. This CDR3 has 16 residues. The ends lost 4 bases at V and 2 bases at J; junction bases unmatched: 7. Germline V gene data show CDR1 as MNHEY and CDR2 as SMNVEV (reference sequence). CDR3 protein: CASSSSLAGITDTQYF. The CDR3 DNA follows: TGTGCCAGCAGTTCATCCCTAGCGGGGATCACAGATACGCAGTATTTT.

This chain connects TRBV28 to TRBJ1-6; 8 bases map to TRBD1. Losses at the gene ends were 6 bases for V and 13 bases for J; bases not matched to a gene: 8. The germline CDR1 and CDR2 sequences are MDHEN and SYDVKM. The CDR3 is made up of 13 amino acids. CDR3 in DNA: TGTGCCAGCAGCGGACAGGGAGCATTGCCCCTCCACTTT. The encoded protein is CASSGQGALPLHF. Supplemented by reference TRBV28 and TRBJ1-6, the full variable domain reads DVKVTQSSRYLVKRTGEKVFLECVQDMDHENMFWYRQDPGLGLRLIYFSYDVKMKEKGDIPEGYSVSREKKERFSLILESASTNQTSMYLCASSGQGALPLHFGNGTRLTVT.

The chain is built from TRBV28 and TRBJ1-2; D ambiguous. Germline V gives CDR1 MDHEN, CDR2 SYDVKM. The CDR3 totals 12 residues. Deletions cut 2 bases from V and 8 bases from J, with 9 bases between. CDR3 sequence reads: CASSLETSGYTF. CDR3 in DNA: TGTGCCAGCAGTTTAGAAACATCGGGCTACACCTTC.

The rearrangement links TRBV28 to TRBJ2-3; tentatively, D is TRBD2 (6 bases). This CDR3 is 12 amino acids long. Trimming removed 11 bases from V and 0 bases from J, with 9 bases in between. The germline gives CDR1 MDHEN, CDR2 SYDVKM. The CDR3 DNA is TGTGCCGGACGGGGGAGCACAGATACGCAGTATTTT. This encodes CAGRGSTDTQYF.

This clone was detected a few times. The chain employs TRBV5-1 and TRBJ1-1; D is unresolved. Germline V gene lookup returns CDR1 SGHRS and CDR2 YFSETQ. Deletions cut 5 bases from V and 1 base from J, with 15 bases between. There are 15 residues in the CDR3. The CDR3 here is CASREQLHQNTEAFF. The DNA for the CDR3 is TGCGCCAGCAGGGAACAGCTTCACCAGAACACTGAAGCTTTCTTT.

This chain connects TRBV6-5 to TRBJ2-2; D unresolved. V was cut by 0 bases and J by 3 bases, with 11 bases left in between. The CDR3 length is 16 residues. CDR1 and CDR2 from the germline V gene are MNHEY and SVGAGI. This chain's CDR3 is CASSYSQAAHTGELFF. DNA of the CDR3: TGTGCCAGCAGTTACTCCCAGGCCGCGCACACCGGGGAGCTGTTTTTT.

The V and J genes are TRBV7-2 and TRBJ2-1; D uncertain. CDR3 size: 13 residues. The V gene lost 1 base and the J gene lost 5 bases, with 6 bases spanning the gap. Germline values: CDR1 SGHTA, CDR2 FQGNSA. The CDR3 DNA reads as TGTGCCAGCAGCTTAGGCCCTAACAATGAGCAGTTCTTC. Translating gives CASSLGPNNEQFF.

The gene calls are TRBV28 and TRBJ1-5, with D possibly being TRBD1 (5 bases). V dropped 2 bases and J dropped 0 bases, with 11 bases sitting between them. Germline V gives CDR1 MDHEN, CDR2 SYDVKM. The CDR3 spans 16 residues. As DNA, the CDR3 is TGTGCCAGCAGTTTACCAGGGCAGTATAGCAATCAGCCCCAGCATTTT. Amino acids: CASSLPGQYSNQPQHF.

The chain employs TRBV5-1 and TRBJ2-5; TRBD1 matches 7 bases. V lost 0 bases and J lost 1; bases outside the gene matches: 6. The CDR3 has 16 residues. CDR1 SGHRS and CDR2 YFSETQ come from the germline V gene. Here the CDR3 reads CASSLALTGTQETQYF. CDR3 nucleotides: TGCGCCAGCAGCTTGGCTTTGACAGGGACCCAAGAGACCCAGTACTTC.

This rearrangement joins TRBV6-1 to TRBJ2-3, with D maybe TRBD1 (5 bases). Germline CDR1 reads MNHNS; CDR2 reads SASEGT. The CDR3 extends over 15 amino acids. V lost 6 bases and J 0 bases, leaving 13 bases between the germline ends. The CDR3 region is CASSPLGPSTDTQYF. The CDR3 nucleotides are TGTGCCAGCAGCCCCTTGGGGCCGAGCACAGATACGCAGTATTTT.

This sequence joins TRBV16 and TRBJ1-5; D unclear. The germline gives CDR1 KGHSY, CDR2 FQNENV. Trimming took off 4 bases at V and 0 bases at J, with 10 bases between the two ends. This CDR3 is built from 15 residues. The CDR3: CASSPQSISNQPQHF. The CDR3, as DNA: TGTGCCAGCAGCCCCCAATCAATTAGCAATCAGCCCCAGCATTTT.

The chain recombines TRBV5-1 with TRBJ2-3; TRBD2 matches at 9 bases. CDR3 length: 14 amino acids. CDR1 and CDR2 from the germline V gene are SGHRS and YFSETQ. Unmatched junction bases numbered 4, after V lost 7 bases and J lost 1 base. The CDR3 reads CASGRLAGTDTQYF. The CDR3 region has the DNA TGCGCCAGCGGCCGACTAGCGGGCACAGATACGCAGTATTTT.

This chain uses TRBV28 with TRBJ2-7; 7 nucleotides agree with TRBD1. Germline CDR1 reads MDHEN; CDR2 reads SYDVKM. The CDR3 runs to 14 residues. V shed 4 bases and J 2 bases; nucleotides not matched to a gene: 5. The CDR3: CASSYRGLTYEQYF. CDR3 DNA: TGTGCCAGCAGTTATAGGGGGCTCACCTACGAGCAGTACTTC. The full variable domain, completed using reference TRBV28 and TRBJ2-7, is DVKVTQSSRYLVKRTGEKVFLECVQDMDHENMFWYRQDPGLGLRLIYFSYDVKMKEKGDIPEGYSVSREKKERFSLILESASTNQTSMYLCASSYRGLTYEQYFGPGTRLTVT.

DNA for the CDR3: TGTGCCAGCGGAGTCGAGGGAGCTGGAAACACCATATATTTT. Translating it yields CASGVEGAGNTIYF. The gene calls are TRBV7-9 and TRBJ1-3; unclear D gene. V lost 8 bases and J 2 bases, leaving 13 bases between the germline ends. CDR3 size: 14 residues. Looked up from germline, CDR1 is SEHNR and CDR2 is FQNEAQ (reference sequence).

This clone showed up just once. The chain employs TRBV5-1 and TRBJ2-7, with D possibly matching TRBD2 (5 bases). Trimming pared 3 bases from V and 2 bases from J, leaving 12 bases between. Germline V gene lookup returns CDR1 SGHRS and CDR2 YFSETQ. This CDR3 has 14 residues. The CDR3 loop reads CASSYSGSAYEQYF. The CDR3 DNA follows: TGCGCCAGCAGCTACTCGGGGTCCGCCTACGAGCAGTACTTC. Drawing the rest from reference TRBV5-1 and TRBJ2-7, the complete variable domain is KAGVTQTPRYLIKTRGQQVTLSCSPISGHRSVSWYQQTPGQGLQFLFEYFSETQRNKGNFPGRFSGRQFSNSRSEMNVSTLELGDSALYLCASSYSGSAYEQYFGPGTRLTVT.

This clone showed up just once. V usage is TRBV27 and J usage is TRBJ2-5; D might be TRBD1 (5 bases). The J call is uncertain, as TRBJ2-7 better fits the DNA end. The germline V gene encodes CDR1 MNHEY and CDR2 SMNVEV (reference sequence). CDR3 length: 13 residues. The CDR3 DNA reads TGTGCCAGCAGTTGGACAATGGCCTACGAGCAGTACTTC. Translation gives CASSWTMAYEQYF.

The chain is built from TRBV28 and TRBJ2-7; TRBD1 matches at 11 bases. The CDR3 is made up of 14 amino acids. The germline V gene encodes CDR1 MDHEN and CDR2 SYDVKM. With 6 bases clipped from V and 0 bases from J, the junction kept 1 base outside the gene matches. The CDR3 spells CASRGQGASYEQYF. The CDR3 region has the DNA TGTGCCAGCAGAGGACAGGGGGCCTCCTACGAGCAGTACTTC.

The chain links TRBV27 to TRBJ1-5; 9 bases are shared with TRBD1. CDR1 is MNHEY and CDR2 is SMNVEV in the germline V gene (reference sequence). The CDR3 loop spans 17 amino acids. After removal of 5 bases from V and 6 bases from J, the junction contained 14 bases not matched to a gene. DNA for the CDR3: TGTGCCAGCAGTCCAGTTTTCAGCCGGGACAGGGCTCAGCCCCAGCATTTT. Its protein is CASSPVFSRDRAQPQHF.

V usage is TRBV19 and J usage is TRBJ2-7; 13 nucleotides agree with TRBD2. CDR1 is LNHDA, CDR2 SQIVND, per germline (reference sequence). V trimming: 5 bases; J trimming: 2 bases; junction bases outside the gene matches: 9. The CDR3 contains 17 residues. The CDR3 loop reads CASSPRPGTSGTYEQYF. The CDR3 DNA is TGTGCCAGTAGTCCTCGCCCCGGGACTAGCGGGACCTACGAGCAGTACTTC. The entire variable domain, with the rest obtained from reference TRBV19 and TRBJ2-7, is as follows: DGGITQSPKYLFRKEGQNVTLSCEQNLNHDAMYWYRQDPGQGLRLIYYSQIVNDFQKGDIAEGYSVSREKKESFPLTVTSAQKNPTAFYLCASSPRPGTSGTYEQYFGPGTRLTVT.

V is TRBV29-1 and J is TRBJ2-5; TRBD2 matches 9 bases. CDR3 length: 13 amino acids. Germline-derived CDR1 and CDR2 are SQVTM and ANQGSEA. J lost 4 bases, V lost 3 bases, and 3 bases had no gene match. The CDR3 sequence: CSVDGTSRETQYF. CDR3 sequence (DNA): TGCAGCGTTGATGGGACTAGCCGAGAGACCCAGTACTTC. The whole variable domain, remainder taken from reference TRBV29-1 and TRBJ2-5, is SAVISQKPSRDICQRGTSLTIQCQVDSQVTMMFWYRQQPGQSLTLIATANQGSEATYESGFVIDKFPISRPNLTFSTLTVSNMSPEDSSIYLCSVDGTSRETQYFGPGTRLLVL.